One and the same sample provided the 27 T cell receptor beta chains below, sequenced in a study of beta chain features in type 1 diabetes. All of the isolated RNA was reverse transcribed, so expressed TCRB transcripts were sequenced. Sequencing used immunoSEQ multiplex PCR; TCRdb keeps in-frame clones, though not all of them. This repertoire shows 220,000 or so clones, 68% found once; its top ten account for roughly 0.048%. Sequenced sample: naive CD4+ T cells from blood. The receptors come from a man aged 25-45 years in good health.

J is TRBJ2-4 and V is TRBV2; D possibly corresponds to TRBD2 (5 bases). Germline loops: CDR1 SNHLY, CDR2 FYNNEI. CDR3 size: 12 residues. The V gene lost 5 bases and the J gene lost 8 bases, with 10 bases spanning the gap. The DNA of the CDR3 is TGTGCCAGCAGTTCTCTGGGAGACATTCAGTACTTC. It yields the protein CASSSLGDIQYF.

The count of this clone is one. The V and J genes are TRBV7-2 and TRBJ1-1; TRBD1 is a possible D gene (6 bases). Germline CDR1 reads SGHTA; CDR2 reads FQGNSA. Trimming took off 1 base at V and 4 bases at J, with 10 bases between the two ends. The CDR3 contains 14 residues. DNA for the CDR3: TGTGCCAGCAGCTTAGGACGAGGGGGCACTGAAGCTTTCTTT. Translation: CASSLGRGGTEAFF.

This clone was counted a few times. This sequence joins TRBV14 and TRBJ1-4; no definite D call. This CDR3 spans 12 amino acids. Trimming pared 1 base from V and 6 bases from J, leaving 3 bases between. Germline-derived CDR1 and CDR2 are SGHDN and FVKESK. CDR3 in DNA: TGTGCCAGCAGCCAAGGCCATGAAAAACTGTTTTTT. It is translated as CASSQGHEKLFF.

This clone was seen a few times. The chain uses TRBV27 and TRBJ2-3; the D gene is possibly TRBD1 (6 bases). The CDR3 covers 13 residues. Between the trimmed V and J ends, which lost 8 bases and 2 bases, there was a span of 11 bases. CDR1 MNHEY and CDR2 SMNVEV come from the germline V gene (reference sequence). The CDR3 DNA reads as TGTGCCAGCTGGGACATTTACACAGATACGCAGTATTTT. This codes for CASWDIYTDTQYF.

This clone was detected a few times. The chain uses TRBV30 and TRBJ2-1; D not resolved. Trimming shortened V by 4 bases and J by 0 bases, and 7 bases separated the two germline ends. CDR1 and CDR2 (germline): GTSNPN, SVGIG (reference sequence). This CDR3 has 13 residues. The CDR3 sequence: CAWTSLSYNEQFF. Here the CDR3 DNA reads TGTGCCTGGACCTCTCTCTCCTACAATGAGCAGTTCTTC.

This sequence joins TRBV14 and TRBJ2-1; no clear D. CDR3 size: 12 residues. V gave up 2 bases and J gave up 14 bases, with 13 bases separating them. The germline CDR1 and CDR2 sequences are SGHDN and FVKESK. The CDR3 sequence: CASSQSRENEFF. The CDR3 DNA is TGTGCCAGCAGCCAAAGTAGGGAAAACGAGTTCTTC. Complete variable domain (other parts from reference TRBV14 and TRBJ2-1): EAGVTQFPSHSVIEKGQTVTLRCDPISGHDNLYWYRRVMGKEIKFLLHFVKESKQDESGMPNNRFLAERTGGTYSTLKVQPAELEDSGVYFCASSQSRENEFFGPGTRLTVL.

This rearrangement joins TRBV29-1 to TRBJ2-1, with 7 bases matching TRBD1. V lost 4 bases to trimming and J lost 6 bases; unmatched junction nucleotides: 9. The CDR3 sequence is 14 residues long. Germline V gene lookup returns CDR1 SQVTM and CDR2 ANQGSEA. CDR3 amino acids: CSVARDSLVNEQFF. The CDR3 DNA reads as TGCAGCGTTGCCCGGGACAGTCTTGTCAATGAGCAGTTCTTC.

This chain uses TRBV2 with TRBJ2-3; the D is unclear. CDR3 length: 14 amino acids. The ends were cut back, 7 bases at V and 0 bases at J, with 11 bases in the middle. CDR1 is SNHLY and CDR2 is FYNNEI in the germline V gene. CDR3 bases: TGTGCCAGCACGCGGAGTCCTAGCACAGATACGCAGTATTTT. Protein: CASTRSPSTDTQYF. Complete variable domain (other parts from reference TRBV2 and TRBJ2-3): EPEVTQTPSHQVTQMGQEVILRCVPISNHLYFYWYRQILGQKVEFLVSFYNNEISEKSEIFDDQFSVERPDGSNFTLKIRSTKLEDSAMYFCASTRSPSTDTQYFGPGTRLTVL.

This clone has more than one count but fewer than ten. The rearrangement uses TRBV30 and TRBJ2-6; D remains unclear. This CDR3 has 15 residues. Germline assignment: CDR1 GTSNPN and CDR2 SVGIG (reference sequence). The V end was cut by 0 bases, the J end by 1 base, with 7 bases between. The CDR3 spells CAWSVRTSGANVLTF. The CDR3 DNA reads TGTGCCTGGAGTGTACGAACATCTGGGGCCAACGTCCTGACTTTC. Based on the CDR3 plus reference TRBV30 and TRBJ2-6, the full variable domain is SQTIHQWPATLVQPVGSPLSLECTVEGTSNPNLYWYRQAAGRGLQLLFYSVGIGQISSEVPQNLSASRPQDRQFILSSKKLLLSDSGFYLCAWSVRTSGANVLTFGAGSRLTVL.

Here the CDR3 DNA reads TGTGCCAGCAGCTCGGCCCAGGGGGGCACTGAAGCTTTCTTT. Translation: CASSSAQGGTEAFF. This chain links TRBV5-4 with TRBJ1-1; 7 bases line up with TRBD1. Germline-derived CDR1 and CDR2 are SGHNT and YYREEE (reference sequence). The CDR3 extends over 14 amino acids. V was clipped by 3 bases and J by 4 bases; unmatched bases: 6.

The V gene is TRBV4-3, the J gene TRBJ2-6, with D unresolved. The CDR3 is 13 residues long. V was shortened by 0 bases and J by 10 bases, with 7 bases between the two germline ends. CDR1 is LGHNA and CDR2 is YSLEER in the germline V gene. The CDR3 reads CASSQDTANVLTF. The CDR3 DNA reads as TGCGCCAGCAGCCAAGATACGGCTAACGTCCTGACTTTC.

This clone has more than one count but fewer than ten. This sequence joins TRBV29-1 and TRBJ2-1; 12 positions agree with TRBD2. From germline, CDR1 is SQVTM and CDR2 ANQGSEA. CDR3 size: 13 residues. The trim removed 6 bases at V and 8 bases at J, leaving 5 bases unmatched. CDR3 nucleotide sequence: TGCAGCGTCCGGACTAGCGGGAAGGATGAGCAGTTCTTC. Protein sequence: CSVRTSGKDEQFF.

This sequence joins TRBV5-1 and TRBJ2-5; D is uncertain. Trimming took 0 bases from V and 7 from J, leaving 13 bases between them. Germline lookup yields CDR1 SGHRS and CDR2 YFSETQ. The CDR3 spans 14 residues. Here the CDR3 reads CASSLEAPPGTQYF. As DNA, the CDR3 is TGCGCCAGCAGCTTGGAGGCCCCCCCCGGGACCCAGTACTTC.

There are a few counts of this clone. Here the CDR3 reads CASSQDSPGGEKFF. CDR3 coding DNA: TGCGCCAGCAGCCAAGATAGCCCAGGAGGAGAGAAGTTCTTC. This chain connects TRBV4-1 to TRBJ2-1, with D perhaps matching TRBD2 (5 bases). V was clipped by 0 bases and J by 14 bases, with 17 bases between them. There are 14 residues in the CDR3. Germline V lookup: CDR1 MGHRA, CDR2 YSYEKL.

This chain connects TRBV5-6 to TRBJ2-7; 10 nucleotides align to TRBD1. This CDR3 has 14 residues. V lost 3 bases to trimming and J lost 4 bases; unmatched junction nucleotides: 4. Germline lookup yields CDR1 SGHDT and CDR2 YYEEEE. CDR3: CASSWGQGRYEQYF. The CDR3 coding sequence is TGTGCCAGCAGCTGGGGACAGGGGCGTTACGAGCAGTACTTC.

The chain has TRBV29-1 and TRBJ2-5, with a possible D match to TRBD1 (5 bases). CDR3 size: 13 residues. Trimming stripped 8 bases from V and 1 base from J, with 14 bases between. Germline V gene data show CDR1 as SQVTM and CDR2 as ANQGSEA. The CDR3, as DNA: TGCAGCCTTAAGGGGCAGACCCAAGAGACCCAGTACTTC. It yields the protein CSLKGQTQETQYF. Full variable domain (missing parts from reference TRBV29-1 and TRBJ2-5): SAVISQKPSRDICQRGTSLTIQCQVDSQVTMMFWYRQQPGQSLTLIATANQGSEATYESGFVIDKFPISRPNLTFSTLTVSNMSPEDSSIYLCSLKGQTQETQYFGPGTRLLVL.

This clone was found a few times. The rearrangement links TRBV30 to TRBJ2-1; TRBD2 agrees at 7 bases. The V gene end was trimmed by 3 bases and the J gene end by 8 bases; junction bases not matched to a gene: 13. Germline CDR1 GTSNPN, CDR2 SVGIG (reference sequence). The CDR3 totals 15 residues. CDR3 DNA: TGTGCCTGGAGCGGGGACTACTCTTCGAGGGATGAGCAGTTCTTC. Protein product: CAWSGDYSSRDEQFF. The full variable domain, completed using reference TRBV30 and TRBJ2-1, is SQTIHQWPATLVQPVGSPLSLECTVEGTSNPNLYWYRQAAGRGLQLLFYSVGIGQISSEVPQNLSASRPQDRQFILSSKKLLLSDSGFYLCAWSGDYSSRDEQFFGPGTRLTVL.

As regards this clone: The same CDR3 also results from other DNA sequences found in this sample. The chain is built from TRBV29-1 and TRBJ2-5, with 9 bases fitting TRBD2. V was pared by 4 bases and J by 5 bases, with 5 bases of the junction left unmatched. Germline V gene sequence: CDR1 SQVTM, CDR2 ANQGSEA. There are 13 residues in the CDR3. The CDR3 bases are TGCAGCGTTGCCGCGGGAGGGCCGGAGACCCAGTACTTC. Its protein product is CSVAAGGPETQYF. Complete variable domain (other parts from reference TRBV29-1 and TRBJ2-5): SAVISQKPSRDICQRGTSLTIQCQVDSQVTMMFWYRQQPGQSLTLIATANQGSEATYESGFVIDKFPISRPNLTFSTLTVSNMSPEDSSIYLCSVAAGGPETQYFGPGTRLLVL.

The chain combines TRBV23-1 with TRBJ2-3, with 8 bases identical to TRBD2. TRBV23-1 is assigned to the ORF class and has an uncertain function. This CDR3 spans 16 amino acids. V lost 3 bases and J lost 1; bases outside the gene matches: 6. For the CDR3, the DNA is TGCGCCAGCAGTCAGCAGGAGACTAGCGGCACAGATACGCAGTATTTT. It translates to CASSQQETSGTDTQYF.

This chain connects TRBV5-1 to TRBJ2-2; the D is unclear. CDR3 size: 13 residues. Between the trimmed V and J ends, which lost 4 bases and 3 bases, there was a span of 7 bases. The V gene's germline CDR1 is SGHRS and CDR2 YFSETQ. The CDR3: CASSPGHTGELFF. The CDR3 DNA sequence: TGCGCCAGCAGCCCTGGACACACCGGGGAGCTGTTTTTT.

The chain joins TRBV5-1 to TRBJ2-7, with TRBD1 matching over 8 bases. Germline-derived CDR1 and CDR2 are SGHRS and YFSETQ. Trimming took 4 bases from V and 4 from J; bases not matched to a gene: 4. CDR3 length equals 13 residues. The CDR3 sequence is CASSRDRLYEQYF. DNA for the CDR3: TGCGCCAGCAGCAGGGACAGGCTGTACGAGCAGTACTTC.

The V call is TRBV7-2, the J call TRBJ2-3, with TRBD2 matching 7 bases. V was pared by 5 bases and J by 0 bases, with 8 bases of the junction left unmatched. CDR1 and CDR2 (germline): SGHTA, FQGNSA. The CDR3 loop spans 16 amino acids. Here the CDR3 DNA reads TGTGCCAGCAGCCCAACCACTAGCGTGAGCACAGATACGCAGTATTTT. Translated: CASSPTTSVSTDTQYF.

In DNA form, the CDR3 reads TGTGCCAGTAGAGGGACGGATCAAGAGACCCAGTACTTC. Its translation: CASRGTDQETQYF. The J gene is TRBJ2-5, the V gene TRBV19; D may match TRBD1 or TRBD2 (5 bases each). The germline V and J ends were trimmed by 6 bases and 2 bases, with 10 bases remaining between them. The CDR3 consists of 13 residues. Germline CDR1 is LNHDA and CDR2 is SQIVND (reference sequence).

This clone was recorded only once. The rearrangement links TRBV15 to TRBJ1-5; D is undetermined. Germline V gives CDR1 LNHNV, CDR2 YYDKDF (reference sequence). Trimming removed 0 bases from V and 7 bases from J, with 7 bases in between. The CDR3 extends over 13 amino acids. CDR3 amino acids: CATSREDRQPQHF. The CDR3 bases are TGTGCCACCAGCAGAGAAGACCGACAGCCCCAGCATTTT.

The chain has TRBV7-2 and TRBJ1-2, with 7 bases aligning to TRBD1. This CDR3 spans 13 amino acids. Germline V gene data show CDR1 as SGHTA and CDR2 as FQGNSA. V shed 1 base and J 7 bases; nucleotides not matched to a gene: 3. CDR3 DNA: TGTGCCAGCAGCTTAGTAGGGACAGCTGGCTACACCTTC. Amino acid sequence: CASSLVGTAGYTF.

The chain has TRBV30 and TRBJ1-4, with D uncertain. Trimming stripped 3 bases from V and 8 bases from J, with 13 bases between. The germline gives CDR1 GTSNPN, CDR2 SVGIG (reference sequence). The CDR3 is 13 residues long. The CDR3, as DNA: TGTGCCTGGAGAAGCACAGTTCGGGAAAAACTGTTTTTT. Amino acids: CAWRSTVREKLFF.

The genes are TRBV30 and TRBJ2-7; the D is unclear. The CDR3 sequence is 14 residues long. Germline CDR1 GTSNPN, CDR2 SVGIG (reference sequence). V lost 5 bases and J 0 bases, leaving 14 bases between the germline ends. The CDR3 loop is CAWSGPVLSYEQYF. CDR3 nucleotides: TGTGCCTGGTCCGGGCCGGTCCTCTCCTACGAGCAGTACTTC.